The 17 T cell receptor beta chains in this list originate from one sample, sequenced in a study of identical twins. One entry per CDR3 protein results from TCRdb running MiXCR on the 5' RACE reads. The data show more than 200,000 distinct CDR3 sequences, around 9.6% seen once. Specimen: memory (CD45RO+) T cells sorted from blood. These receptors were taken from a woman between 18 and 30 years old in good health.

The CDR3 loop is CASSFQVGGTEAFF. CDR3 sequence (DNA): TGTGCCAGCAGTTTTCAGGTCGGGGGCACTGAAGCTTTCTTT. This chain uses TRBV12-3 or TRBV12-4 with TRBJ1-1, with a tentative D call TRBD1 (5 bases). This CDR3 is built from 14 residues. V gave up 3 bases and J gave up 4 bases, with 12 bases separating them.

This clonotype has at least ten counts. V usage is TRBV12-3 or TRBV12-4 and J usage is TRBJ1-5; D not resolved. V dropped 4 bases and J dropped 5 bases, with 6 bases sitting between them. CDR3 length equals 12 residues. The CDR3 nucleotides read TGTGCCAGCAGTTCGATGGATCAGCCCCAGCATTTT. Encoded protein: CASSSMDQPQHF.

This clonotype showed up just a few times. The chain uses TRBV20-1 and TRBJ2-1, with D tentatively TRBD2 (7 bases). Germline V gene lookup returns CDR1 DFQATT and CDR2 SNEGSKA (reference sequence). This CDR3 spans 16 amino acids. V lost 2 bases and J 2 bases, leaving 16 bases between the germline ends. CDR3 coding DNA: TGCAGTGCTAGAAGTGTGAGGGGGGGTACCTACAATGAGCAGTTCTTC. This sequence encodes CSARSVRGGTYNEQFF.

The table lists this clonotype with a few counts. J is TRBJ2-7 and V is TRBV5-1; D unresolved. The CDR3 consists of 15 residues. Trimming removed 0 bases from V and 4 bases from J, with 14 bases in between. CDR1 is SGHRS and CDR2 is YFSETQ in the germline V gene. As DNA, the CDR3 is TGCGCCAGCAGCTTGGCCGGAAGGCTTTCGTACGAGCAGTACTTC. Translation gives CASSLAGRLSYEQYF. Full variable domain (outside the CDR3, taken from reference TRBV5-1 and TRBJ2-7): KAGVTQTPRYLIKTRGQQVTLSCSPISGHRSVSWYQQTPGQGLQFLFEYFSETQRNKGNFPGRFSGRQFSNSRSEMNVSTLELGDSALYLCASSLAGRLSYEQYFGPGTRLTVT.

Many counts were recorded for this clonotype. An end of the junction differs from the germline gene, which may be a read error. The chain has TRBV15 and TRBJ1-2; D unresolved. Germline V gene data show CDR1 as LNHNV and CDR2 as YYDKDF (reference sequence). The CDR3 has 10 amino acids. The CDR3 loop reads CATSRDRAYF. CDR3 nucleotide sequence: TGTGCCACCAGCAGAGATAGGGCCTACTTC.

This clonotype was seen a handful of times. The rearrangement links TRBV9 to TRBJ1-1, with D uncertain. The CDR3 is 16 residues long. CDR1 and CDR2 from the germline V gene are SGDLS and YYNGEE. V lost 0 bases, J lost 0 bases, and 12 bases lay in between. The CDR3 DNA is TGTGCCAGCAGCGTAGGACTGGGTTTAATGAACACTGAAGCTTTCTTT. Encoded protein: CASSVGLGLMNTEAFF.

In this sample, this clonotype turned up a few times. The genes are TRBV9 and TRBJ2-5, with TRBD2 as a possible D gene (6 bases). The ends were cut back, 0 bases at V and 5 bases at J, with 14 bases in the middle. The CDR3 length is 15 residues. Germline V gene data show CDR1 as SGDLS and CDR2 as YYNGEE. In nucleotides, the CDR3 is TGTGCCAGCAGCGTAGAGGAGGGAGTAGTGGAGACCCAGTACTTC. Its translation is CASSVEEGVVETQYF.

The table lists this clonotype with many counts. The chain carries TRBV5-1 and TRBJ2-3; D not resolved. The ends were cut back, 0 bases at V and 0 bases at J, with 5 bases in the middle. Germline V gives CDR1 SGHRS, CDR2 YFSETQ. The CDR3 spans 14 residues. The CDR3 nucleotides are TGCGCCAGCAGCTTGGATGGGAGCACAGATACGCAGTATTTT. Translation gives CASSLDGSTDTQYF. Full variable domain (outside the CDR3, taken from reference TRBV5-1 and TRBJ2-3): KAGVTQTPRYLIKTRGQQVTLSCSPISGHRSVSWYQQTPGQGLQFLFEYFSETQRNKGNFPGRFSGRQFSNSRSEMNVSTLELGDSALYLCASSLDGSTDTQYFGPGTRLTVL.

The J gene is TRBJ2-5, the V gene TRBV7-9; 14 nucleotides match TRBD2. The CDR3 sequence is 16 residues long. V lost 3 bases and J lost 2; bases outside the gene matches: 2. Germline V gene data show CDR1 as SEHNR and CDR2 as FQNEAQ (reference sequence). The DNA for the CDR3 is TGTGCCAGCAGCTTGGGACTAGCGGGGGCTCAAGAGACCCAGTACTTC. This codes for CASSLGLAGAQETQYF.

Of note for this clonotype: The missing conserved phenylalanine or tryptophan at the end of this CDR3 makes a read error likely. The rearrangement uses TRBV5-1 and TRBJ2-6; TRBD1 might be the D (6 bases). Between the trimmed V and J ends, which lost 4 bases and 4 bases, there was a span of 12 bases. The CDR3 length is 15 residues. Germline-derived CDR1 and CDR2 are SGHRS and YFSETQ. The CDR3 loop is CASSPDRLGANVLTL. The CDR3 nucleotides are TGCGCCAGCAGCCCTGACAGGCTGGGGGCCAACGTCCTGACTCTC.

In this sample, this clonotype turned up many times. The V call is TRBV4-1, the J call TRBJ2-3; D is possibly TRBD1 or TRBD2 (5 bases each). Trimming left V 8 bases short and J 3 bases short, with 9 bases between. The CDR3 is 12 residues long. CDR1 and CDR2 (germline): MGHRA, YSYEKL. Written as DNA, the CDR3 is TGCGCCAGCGAGGGACGGACAGATACGCAGTATTTT. Translating it yields CASEGRTDTQYF.

This clonotype was recorded at least ten times. The chain is built from TRBV5-8 and TRBJ2-1, with 7 bases aligning to TRBD2. This CDR3 spans 12 amino acids. The germline CDR1 and CDR2 sequences are SGHTS and YDEGEE. V was pared by 5 bases and J by 6 bases, with 2 bases of the junction left unmatched. As DNA, the CDR3 is TGTGCCAGCAGAAGCGGGATCAATGAGCAGTTCTTC. Protein sequence: CASRSGINEQFF.

This clonotype was counted at least ten times. This chain links TRBV12-3 or TRBV12-4 with TRBJ2-1; 12 bases are shared with TRBD2. The CDR3 has 14 residues. The V and J ends lost 4 bases and 8 bases, in that order; junction bases with no gene match: 3. The CDR3 spells CASSSSGRGDEQFF. The DNA of the CDR3 is TGTGCCAGCAGTTCTAGCGGGAGGGGGGATGAGCAGTTCTTC.

The V gene is TRBV20-1, the J gene TRBJ2-3, with D possibly matching TRBD2 (6 bases). V was shortened by 0 bases and J by 5 bases, with 15 bases between the two germline ends. The V gene's germline CDR1 is DFQATT and CDR2 SNEGSKA (reference sequence). This CDR3 has 15 residues. CDR3 nucleotides: TGCAGTGCTAGAGATAGCCAAACCGGGGGAGATACGCAGTATTTT. Translation: CSARDSQTGGDTQYF.

This clonotype was counted between two and nine times. The chain employs TRBV5-1 and TRBJ1-4; D gene ambiguous. The germline gives CDR1 SGHRS, CDR2 YFSETQ. With 0 bases removed from V and 8 bases from J, the gap between germline ends came to 5 bases. The CDR3 is 12 amino acids. The CDR3 DNA reads TGCGCCAGCAGCTTGGGGTCAGAAAAACTGTTTTTT. This sequence encodes CASSLGSEKLFF.

The chain is built from TRBV5-1 and TRBJ1-5; the D gene is possibly TRBD1 (5 bases). Trimming took 7 bases from V and 6 from J, leaving 14 bases between them. The germline gives CDR1 SGHRS, CDR2 YFSETQ. There are 13 residues in the CDR3. This CDR3 reads CASRHWDPQPQHF. In DNA form, the CDR3 reads TGCGCCAGCCGCCATTGGGACCCTCAGCCCCAGCATTTT.

The rearrangement links TRBV19 to TRBJ2-1; D remains unclear. The CDR3 sequence is 16 residues long. Between the trimmed V and J ends, which lost 6 bases and 0 bases, there was a span of 15 bases. Germline V CDR1 and CDR2: LNHDA, SQIVND (reference sequence). DNA for the CDR3: TGTGCCAGTAGCCTCAGACTGTTGAGCTCCTACAATGAGCAGTTCTTC. Translating it yields CASSLRLLSSYNEQFF.